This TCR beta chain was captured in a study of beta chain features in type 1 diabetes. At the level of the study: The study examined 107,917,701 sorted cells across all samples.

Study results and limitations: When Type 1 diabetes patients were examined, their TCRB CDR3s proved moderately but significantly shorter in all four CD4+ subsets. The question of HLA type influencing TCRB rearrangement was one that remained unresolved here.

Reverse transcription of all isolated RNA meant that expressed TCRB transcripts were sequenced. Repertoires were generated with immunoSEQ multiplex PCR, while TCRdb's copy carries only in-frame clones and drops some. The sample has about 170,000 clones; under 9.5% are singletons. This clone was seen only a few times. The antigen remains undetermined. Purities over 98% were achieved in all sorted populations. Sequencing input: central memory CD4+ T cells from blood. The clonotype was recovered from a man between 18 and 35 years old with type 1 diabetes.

CDR3 protein: CASSMIPLPTGSGYTF. CDR3 coding DNA: TGTGCCAGTAGTATGATTCCCTTACCGACAGGGAGCGGCTACACCTTC. The chain links TRBV19 to TRBJ1-2; 7 bases align to TRBD1. Per the germline V gene, CDR1 is LNHDA and CDR2 is SQIVND (reference sequence). Trimming at V came to 3 bases and at J to 8 bases, leaving 15 bases not matched to a gene. The CDR3 runs to 16 residues.